Below are 28 T cell receptor beta chains sequenced from a single sample in a study of early T cells in non-severe SARS-CoV-2 infection. TCRdb ran MiXCR on the 5' RACE reads and lists one entry per CDR3 protein. Of 45,000 to 70,000 distinct CDR3 sequences listed, more than 9% were seen once; the top ten hold 10% to 13%. The sample consisted of whole blood. The receptors come from an adult who was a healthcare worker with PCR-confirmed SARS-CoV-2 infection or an uninfected control (not recorded which).

This clonotype was picked up many times. The V gene is TRBV6-5, the J gene TRBJ2-4; D unresolved. The V end was cut by 0 bases, the J end by 8 bases, with 8 bases between. The CDR3 spans 13 residues. Germline-derived CDR1 and CDR2 are MNHEY and SVGAGI. CDR3 coding DNA: TGTGCCAGCAGTTACTCGGAGTACGACATTCAGTACTTC. Protein sequence: CASSYSEYDIQYF.

This chain uses TRBV2 with TRBJ2-1; 7 positions match TRBD1. The V segment lost 5 bases and the J segment 16 bases; nucleotides outside the gene matches: 8. Germline CDR1 is SNHLY and CDR2 is FYNNEI. The CDR3 is made up of 11 amino acids. The DNA for the CDR3 is TGTGCCAGCAGTTTCGACAGGGTGACCTTCTTC. Translating gives CASSFDRVTFF.

This clonotype was seen repeatedly, ten times or more. The chain links TRBV24-1 to TRBJ2-1; D is ambiguous. This CDR3 spans 11 amino acids. Trimming removed 2 bases at V and 5 bases at J, with 0 bases between. Germline loops: CDR1 KGHDR, CDR2 SFDVKD. This CDR3 is CATSDYNEQFF. CDR3 in DNA: TGTGCCACCAGTGATTACAATGAGCAGTTCTTC.

This chain connects TRBV12-2 to TRBJ1-6; TRBD1 is the table's D call, not checked against the DNA. TRBV12-2 is described as a pseudogene. The CDR3 sequence is 18 residues long. The CDR3 nucleotides read TGTGCAAGTCGCGCTAGGGGGACTCTGAGCTCCTATAATTCACCCCTCCACTTT. Translated, it gives CASRARGTLSSYNSPLHF.

In this sample, this clonotype turned up a few times. The CDR3 region has the DNA TGCAGCACAAAAAAAGATGGGCCAAATTCACCCCTCCACTTT. Residues: CSTKKDGPNSPLHF. This chain links TRBV29-1 with TRBJ1-6, with unresolved D. V lost 8 bases, J lost 7 bases, and 18 bases lay in between. This CDR3 is 14 amino acids long. Per the germline V gene, CDR1 is SQVTM and CDR2 is ANQGSEA.

The rearrangement links TRBV9 to TRBJ2-1; TRBD2 agrees at 14 bases. Trimming at V came to 0 bases and at J to 9 bases, leaving 11 bases not matched to a gene. The CDR3 is 18 residues long. CDR1 and CDR2 (germline): SGDLS, YYNGEE. CDR3 coding DNA: TGTGCCAGCAGCGTAGGAGAGGGACTAGCGGGAGTTTATATTGAGCAGTTCTTC. It yields the protein CASSVGEGLAGVYIEQFF.

The chain combines TRBV20-1 with TRBJ2-7; 10 positions agree with TRBD1. Germline CDR1 reads DFQATT; CDR2 reads SNEGSKA (reference sequence). Trimming took 3 bases from V and 2 from J; bases not matched to a gene: 7. The CDR3 extends over 15 amino acids. The CDR3 sequence: CSASLTGTGAYEQYF. The CDR3 bases are TGCAGTGCTAGTTTGACCGGGACAGGGGCCTACGAGCAGTACTTC.

This clonotype has at least ten counts. The genes are TRBV12-3 or TRBV12-4 and TRBJ2-1, with D hard to call. The CDR3 consists of 13 residues. Between the trimmed V and J ends, which lost 3 bases and 5 bases, there was a span of 8 bases. Written as DNA, the CDR3 is TGTGCCAGCAGTTTGTTGGGGAACAATGAGCAGTTCTTC. The encoded protein is CASSLLGNNEQFF.

CDR3 protein: CASSLATSHEQFF. CDR3 in DNA: TGTGCCAGCAGCCTCGCGACTTCCCATGAGCAGTTCTTC. This chain uses TRBV7-9 with TRBJ2-1, with D unresolved. Trimming shortened V by 5 bases and J by 8 bases, and 13 bases separated the two germline ends. The CDR3 is 13 residues long. Germline CDR1 SEHNR, CDR2 FQNEAQ (reference sequence).

This clonotype was detected many times. The J gene is TRBJ2-2, the V gene TRBV28; no definite D call. Trimming removed 8 bases at V and 3 bases at J, with 10 bases between. Germline V gene sequence: CDR1 MDHEN, CDR2 SYDVKM. The CDR3 has 13 residues. CDR3 amino acids: CASLSSDTGELFF. In nucleotides, the CDR3 is TGTGCCAGCCTCTCCTCGGACACCGGGGAGCTGTTTTTT.

This clonotype has ten or more counts. This sequence joins TRBV7-9 and TRBJ2-3, with D possibly TRBD2 on 6 matching bases. V lost 3 bases, J lost 4 bases, and 14 bases lay in between. Germline CDR1 reads SEHNR; CDR2 reads FQNEAQ (reference sequence). The CDR3 is made up of 15 amino acids. The CDR3 bases are TGTGCCAGCAGCTTTAAGGGGAGGCCGTCAGATACGCAGTATTTT. It encodes CASSFKGRPSDTQYF.

V is TRBV4-1 and J is TRBJ1-5; D is undetermined. The germline V gene encodes CDR1 MGHRA and CDR2 YSYEKL. The CDR3 has 15 residues. V lost 0 bases and J 3 bases, leaving 9 bases between the germline ends. The CDR3 region has the DNA TGCGCCAGCAGCCAAGATGGCGGTTACAATCAGCCCCAGCATTTT. This codes for CASSQDGGYNQPQHF.

The chain couples TRBV6-1 to TRBJ1-1; 7 bases match TRBD1. V was clipped by 7 bases and J by 7 bases; unmatched bases: 15. Germline CDR1 MNHNS, CDR2 SASEGT. CDR3 length equals 15 residues. The CDR3 reads CASIYTPGQSYEAFF. CDR3 in DNA: TGTGCCAGCATTTACACTCCGGGACAGTCATATGAAGCTTTCTTT.

This clonotype was seen only a few times. The chain joins TRBV5-1 to TRBJ2-1; D possibly corresponds to TRBD2 (6 bases). This CDR3 is built from 13 residues. In germline, CDR1 is SGHRS, CDR2 YFSETQ. The V end was cut by 0 bases, the J end by 10 bases, with 11 bases between. CDR3 residues: CASSLGTGREQFF. CDR3 coding DNA: TGCGCCAGCAGCTTGGGTACGGGGAGGGAGCAGTTCTTC.

This clonotype was detected only a few times. The chain links TRBV18 to TRBJ2-1; 9 bases match TRBD2. The CDR3 runs to 21 residues. Germline CDR1 KGHSH, CDR2 LQKENI. V shed 3 bases, J shed 3 bases, and the junction held 21 bases outside the gene matches. The CDR3 region has the DNA TGTGCCAGCTCACCCCAGACTTTAGCGGGAGCACCCAAGCAGGGCTACAATGAGCAGTTCTTC. It codes for CASSPQTLAGAPKQGYNEQFF.

This clonotype occurred many times. The rearrangement uses TRBV9 and TRBJ2-7; D not resolved. CDR3 length equals 15 residues. V was trimmed by 5 bases and J by 5 bases, leaving 20 bases between them. Germline V gene lookup returns CDR1 SGDLS and CDR2 YYNGEE. CDR3: CASSSPGRPVHEQYF. CDR3 nucleotide sequence: TGTGCCAGCAGTTCTCCCGGACGGCCTGTCCACGAGCAGTACTTC.

This clonotype was seen a few times. This sequence joins TRBV29-1 and TRBJ2-3; D is unclear. The length of the CDR3 is 15 residues. Trimming removed 6 bases from V and 3 bases from J, with 19 bases in between. The germline V gene encodes CDR1 SQVTM and CDR2 ANQGSEA. CDR3 coding DNA: TGCAGCGTCCCGCGTCGGTCCGCCTTTACAGATACGCAGTATTTT. Encoded protein: CSVPRRSAFTDTQYF.

The genes are TRBV6-1 and TRBJ2-5; no clear D gene. The CDR3 runs to 13 residues. CDR1 is MNHNS and CDR2 is SASEGT in the germline V gene. The V and J ends lost 2 bases and 5 bases respectively, with 9 bases between them. The CDR3 region has the DNA TGTGCCAGCAGTGAAACTGGCCGGGAGACCCAGTACTTC. This encodes CASSETGRETQYF.

This clonotype showed up just once. The J gene is TRBJ2-1, the V gene TRBV7-2; unclear D gene. Germline loops: CDR1 SGHTA, CDR2 FQGNSA. This CDR3 contains 14 residues. V shed 5 bases and J shed 9 bases, with 17 bases lying between them. The CDR3 nucleotides read TGTGCCAGCAGCGGATCTGGGGTTGTTCCTGAGCAGTTCTTC. It yields the protein CASSGSGVVPEQFF.

The chain has TRBV11-2 and TRBJ2-7; D remains ambiguous. Germline CDR1 and CDR2: SGHAT and FQNNGV. V was clipped by 0 bases and J by 7 bases, with 16 bases between them. This CDR3 has 15 amino acids. The CDR3 DNA is TGTGCCAGCAGCTTAGAAGGCACTTCCCCTGGGGAGCAGTACTTC. Translated: CASSLEGTSPGEQYF.

This chain connects TRBV29-1 to TRBJ2-7, with D tentatively TRBD1 (6 bases). The V gene lost 4 bases and the J gene lost 4 bases, with 14 bases spanning the gap. The CDR3 covers 13 residues. In germline, CDR1 is SQVTM, CDR2 ANQGSEA. The CDR3 loop is CSVAPTGFYEQYF. The CDR3 coding sequence is TGCAGCGTTGCCCCGACAGGCTTTTACGAGCAGTACTTC.

This clonotype was detected only a few times. V is TRBV28 and J is TRBJ2-4; D is unclear. The germline CDR1 and CDR2 sequences are MDHEN and SYDVKM. The CDR3 is 12 residues long. Trimming stripped 5 bases from V and 8 bases from J, with 10 bases between. CDR3 sequence (DNA): TGTGCCAGCAGTAGAACTGGGTACATTCAGTACTTC. Translated: CASSRTGYIQYF.

The chain combines TRBV12-5 with TRBJ2-4, with D unclear. Deletions cut 3 bases from V and 6 bases from J, with 9 bases between. CDR1 is LGHNT, CDR2 FRNRAP, per germline. There are 13 residues in the CDR3. The CDR3 reads CASGFPPPNIQYF. The CDR3 region has the DNA TGTGCTAGTGGTTTTCCCCCTCCAAACATTCAGTACTTC.

This clonotype has a count of ten or more. This rearrangement joins TRBV12-3 or TRBV12-4 to TRBJ1-5; 8 bases map to TRBD1. J gave up 1 base and V 6 bases, and 5 bases lay outside the gene matches. This CDR3 spans 15 amino acids. CDR3 bases: TGTGCCAGCAGACAACAGGGGGGCAGCAATCAGCCCCAGCATTTT. It encodes CASRQQGGSNQPQHF.

Ten or more counts support this clonotype. The gene calls are TRBV29-1 and TRBJ2-1, with 9 positions matching TRBD1. The CDR3 runs to 12 residues. Germline V gives CDR1 SQVTM, CDR2 ANQGSEA. The V segment lost 7 bases and the J segment 3 bases; nucleotides outside the gene matches: 1. CDR3 sequence: CSGDRDYNEQFF. In nucleotides, the CDR3 is TGCAGCGGGGACAGGGACTACAATGAGCAGTTCTTC.

The V and J genes are TRBV27 and TRBJ2-1; maybe TRBD1 (5 bases). This CDR3 region has 16 residues. Per germline, CDR1 MNHEY and CDR2 SMNVEV (reference sequence). V gave up 7 bases and J gave up 7 bases, with 23 bases separating them. This chain's CDR3 is CASILSGQGDRNEQFF. The CDR3 DNA sequence: TGTGCCAGCATCCTCTCGGGCCAGGGTGATCGAAATGAGCAGTTCTTC.

On this clonotype: Given the absence of the conserved phenylalanine or tryptophan at the CDR3 end, a read error is likely. The DNA is left out, because the CDR3 cannot be placed on it with certainty; the CDR3 is given as TCRdb lists it. This sequence joins TRBV21-1 and TRBJ2-2; TRBD1 reflects the table's D call only, with no check against the DNA. TRBV21-1 is a pseudogene. The CDR3 comprises 16 residues, both ends counted. The chain's CDR3 is CASSKVRQTSGGELFS.

The sample holds many counts of this clonotype. This rearrangement joins TRBV24-1 to TRBJ2-3; D gene ambiguous. The CDR3 is 14 amino acids. The germline V and J ends were trimmed by 4 bases and 2 bases, with 9 bases remaining between them. Germline-derived CDR1 and CDR2 are KGHDR and SFDVKD. In DNA, the CDR3 is TGTGCCACCAGTGACTCGCAGGTCACAGATACGCAGTATTTT. Amino acid sequence: CATSDSQVTDTQYF.